The TCR beta chain described here comes from a study of OX40 agonist ivuxolimab in advanced cancers. Study-level findings and limits: Expanded clones were, on average, more numerous in CD8+ T cells than in CD4+.

With regard to this clone: Antigen: not known.

The data were produced by immunoSEQ multiplex PCR, yet TCRdb's version contains in-frame clones alone and is incomplete. The sample yields about 58,000 clones, around 85% seen once. CDR1 and CDR2 from the germline V gene are LNHNV and YYDKDF (reference sequence). The ends were cut back, 0 bases at V and 0 bases at J, with 12 bases in the middle. The CDR3 spans 17 residues. The chain links TRBV15 to TRBJ1-3; D unclear. The clonotype comes from an adult with an advanced solid tumor such as melanoma, head and neck, liver or kidney cancer. The specimen comprised CD4+ or CD8+ T cells sorted from blood, sampled in a trial of the OX40 agonist ivuxolimab. CDR3 region: CATSRELLRISGNTIYF. CDR3 DNA: TGTGCCACCAGCAGAGAGTTGTTAAGGATCTCTGGAAACACCATATATTTT.